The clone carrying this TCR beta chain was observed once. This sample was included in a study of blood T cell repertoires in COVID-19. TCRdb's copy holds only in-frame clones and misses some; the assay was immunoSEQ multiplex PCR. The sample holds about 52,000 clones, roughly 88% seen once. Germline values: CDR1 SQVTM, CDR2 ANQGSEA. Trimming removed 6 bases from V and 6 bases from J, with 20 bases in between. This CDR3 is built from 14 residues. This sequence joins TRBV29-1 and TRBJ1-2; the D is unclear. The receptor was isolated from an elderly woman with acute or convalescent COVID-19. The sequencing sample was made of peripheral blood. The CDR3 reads CSVSPTGAKDGYTF. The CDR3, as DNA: TGCAGCGTATCCCCGACGGGAGCCAAGGATGGCTACACCTTC.